The subject of this entry is one T cell receptor beta chain. Its antigen remains unidentified. The record originates from a study of graft-versus-host responses after intestinal transplantation. Produced via immunoSEQ multiplex PCR; TCRdb's table is partial and in-frame only. The repertoire holds around 110,000 clones, with around nine tenths as singletons. V was trimmed by 6 bases and J by 1 base, leaving 15 bases between them. Germline V gene lookup returns CDR1 MNHNS and CDR2 SASEGT. This CDR3 is 15 amino acids long. The sample consisted of unstimulated CD4+ T cells sorted from spleen or lymph node cells, taken before intestinal transplant. This clonotype was obtained from a human donor who received an intestinal transplant. The chain is built from TRBV6-1 and TRBJ1-1, with a possible D match to TRBD1 (5 bases). DNA of the CDR3: TGTGCCAGCAGGGTTTTTAGGACACCGAACACTGAAGCTTTCTTT. Amino acids: CASRVFRTPNTEAFF.